This TCR beta chain emerged from a study of graft-versus-host responses after intestinal transplantation. As for the study in general: The transplants performed in recipients were multivisceral, liver-intestinal, or isolated intestinal. Anti-thymocyte globulin induction, then tacrolimus and steroids for about three years, went to all recipients. The study's findings and limits: Allografts of patients with graft-donor T cell macrochimerism showed high graft-versus-host to host-versus-graft clone ratios. The recipient marrow held GvH clones, and some of them showed up first in ileum or blood.

This CDR3 is 12 amino acids long. Trimming shortened V by 1 base and J by 4 bases, and 5 bases separated the two germline ends. Looked up from germline, CDR1 is MGHDK and CDR2 is SYGVNS. Concerning this clone itself: The antigen is not known.

Generated by immunoSEQ multiplex PCR, the TCRdb table keeps only in-frame clones and is missing some. The sample holds roughly 50,000 clones, about 90% seen once. J is TRBJ2-7 and V is TRBV25-1; D may be TRBD1 (5 bases). The TCR comes from a human donor who was the organ donor for an intestinal transplant. The sample here was unstimulated CD4+ T cells sorted from spleen or lymph node cells, taken before transplant. DNA for the CDR3: TGTGCCAGCAGTGAATCAGGGTACGAGCAGTACTTC. Translation: CASSESGYEQYF.